This T cell receptor beta chain is drawn from a study of vaccination effects on CD4 cells after COVID-19. Germline CDR1 reads LGHDT; CDR2 reads YNNKEL (reference sequence). V lost 0 bases to trimming and J lost 3 bases, with 8 bases between them. This CDR3 contains 14 residues. Antigen-specific CD4+ T cells expanded by the ViraFEST assay with viral peptide pools were then sequenced. Subsequent to ten to eleven days of culture, CD4+ T cells were isolated. Each participant was administered two doses of either the BNT162b2 or the mRNA-1273 vaccine. The protocol was immunoSEQ multiplex PCR, while the TCRdb copy is restricted to in-frame clones and leaves out a portion. Found here are about 28,000 clones, roughly 74% of them singletons; the top ten hold roughly 9%. A note on this clone: Its antigen is undetermined.

The V call is TRBV3-1 (or the pseudogene TRBV3-2), the J call TRBJ1-2; D remains unclear. Sequences were derived from CD4+ T cells from PBMCs cultured with HCoV-NL63 spike peptides, sampled after COVID-19 vaccination. The TCR sequence derives from a human donor who received a COVID-19 vaccine. This chain's CDR3 is CASSQEGLYYGYTF. DNA for the CDR3: TGTGCCAGCAGCCAAGAAGGGCTATACTATGGCTACACCTTC.